Listed here are 23 T cell receptor beta chains from one sample, sequenced in a study of cytomegalovirus exposure and HLA in healthy donors. This PCR relied on a set of 60 Vbeta primers and 13 Jbeta primers. The method was immunoSEQ multiplex PCR; TCRdb's version includes in-frame clones alone and lacks a portion of them. The sample has 150,000 to 200,000 clones, over 70% seen once. Sequencing was carried out using PBMCs. The receptors stem from a young man in good health and CMV-seronegative.

Here the CDR3 reads CASSYPLWRLSGGAGSTDTQYF. CDR3 nucleotides: TGTGCCAGCAGTTACCCCCTATGGCGGTTGAGCGGGGGGGCGGGAAGCACAGATACGCAGTATTTT. This sequence joins TRBV28 and TRBJ2-3, with 10 bases aligning to TRBD2. V shed 4 bases, J shed 0 bases, and the junction held 22 bases outside the gene matches. This CDR3 is 22 amino acids long. Germline values: CDR1 MDHEN, CDR2 SYDVKM.

This chain links TRBV19 with TRBJ2-3; 8 bases map to TRBD1. CDR1 is LNHDA and CDR2 is SQIVND in the germline V gene (reference sequence). Germline trimming cut 5 bases from V and 6 bases from J; bases unmatched to any gene: 10. This CDR3 spans 15 amino acids. The CDR3 loop is CASSVGQALGDTQYF. The CDR3 DNA sequence: TGTGCCAGTAGTGTGGGACAGGCCCTGGGGGATACGCAGTATTTT.

This chain joins TRBV5-4 and TRBJ1-4; the match to TRBD1 covers 7 bases. Trimming at V came to 3 bases and at J to 8 bases, leaving 10 bases not matched to a gene. The CDR3 covers 15 residues. The germline gives CDR1 SGHNT, CDR2 YYREEE (reference sequence). DNA of the CDR3: TGTGCCAGCAGCTCCAACAGGGGTTTAAGAGAAAAACTGTTTTTT. Translating it yields CASSSNRGLREKLFF.

The J gene is TRBJ2-1, the V gene TRBV9; 12 bases align to TRBD2. V lost 3 bases, J lost 6 bases, and 4 bases stayed unmatched. The CDR3 is 15 residues long. Germline-derived CDR1 and CDR2 are SGDLS and YYNGEE. The CDR3 sequence is CASSAGLAGSNEQFF. DNA of the CDR3: TGTGCCAGCAGCGCCGGACTAGCGGGATCCAATGAGCAGTTCTTC.

This clone appeared once. The V and J genes are TRBV6-5 and TRBJ2-3, with D tentatively TRBD2 (5 bases). Germline lookup yields CDR1 MNHEY and CDR2 SVGAGI. The CDR3 runs to 16 residues. Trimming cost V 0 bases and J 4 bases, with 14 bases left between them. As DNA, the CDR3 is TGTGCCAGCAGTTACTCGAGAGGGCTTGGGCCAGATACGCAGTATTTT. Encoded protein: CASSYSRGLGPDTQYF.

In this sample, this clone turned up once. J is TRBJ2-3 and V is TRBV25-1; tentatively, D is TRBD2 (5 bases). The V end was cut by 3 bases, the J end by 1 base, with 8 bases between. Germline V lookup: CDR1 MGHDK, CDR2 SYGVNS. The CDR3 runs 14 residues. CDR3 in DNA: TGTGCCAGCAGTGACCGGACTGGCACAGATACGCAGTATTTT. Amino acids: CASSDRTGTDTQYF.

This chain uses TRBV15 with TRBJ1-2; D perhaps matches TRBD1 (6 bases). There are 17 residues in the CDR3. The V end lost 4 bases, the J end lost 8 bases, and 26 bases lay between the germline ends. Germline CDR1 is LNHNV and CDR2 is YYDKDF (reference sequence). CDR3 nucleotide sequence: TGTGCCACCAGCAAAGACCGACAAGGGGGGGCGGGGGGCGGCTACACCTTC. Translating gives CATSKDRQGGAGGGYTF. Full variable domain (missing parts from reference TRBV15 and TRBJ1-2): DAMVIQNPRYQVTQFGKPVTLSCSQTLNHNVMYWYQQKSSQAPKLLFHYYDKDFNNEADTPDNFQSRRPNTSFCFLDIRSPGLGDTAMYLCATSKDRQGGAGGGYTFGSGTRLTVV.

The DNA for the CDR3 is TGTGCCACCAGCTTCTCAGGGGGCTCGACTGAAGCTTTCTTT. It yields the protein CATSFSGGSTEAFF. This chain connects TRBV15 to TRBJ1-1; 8 bases are shared with TRBD1. With V trimmed by 5 bases and J by 5 bases, 7 bases remained unmatched. Germline V gene sequence: CDR1 LNHNV, CDR2 YYDKDF (reference sequence). The CDR3 is made up of 14 amino acids.

This clone has only one observation. V usage is TRBV28 and J usage is TRBJ1-2; 9 bases line up with TRBD1. Looked up from germline, CDR1 is MDHEN and CDR2 is SYDVKM. V lost 6 bases, J lost 6 bases, and 14 bases stayed unmatched. The CDR3 has 16 amino acids. Here the CDR3 DNA reads TGTGCCAGCAGGCTCGGCACAGGGGGCAGCCTGGATGGCTACACCTTC. It translates to CASRLGTGGSLDGYTF.

The rearrangement uses TRBV19 and TRBJ1-5, with D unresolved. CDR3 length equals 15 residues. Germline lookup yields CDR1 LNHDA and CDR2 SQIVND (reference sequence). V lost 7 bases and J lost 2, with 15 bases in between. Here the CDR3 DNA reads TGTGCCAGTAAGTTGACCGGCGGGGGCAATCAGCCCCAGCATTTT. Translated: CASKLTGGGNQPQHF.

V and J are TRBV7-7 and TRBJ2-3, with 10 bases aligning to TRBD2. With V trimmed by 5 bases and J by 0 bases, 5 bases remained unmatched. CDR1 SSHAT and CDR2 FNYEAQ come from the germline V gene (reference sequence). This CDR3 is 16 amino acids long. The DNA for the CDR3 is TGTGCCAGCAGCCGGACTAGCGGCTATAGCACAGATACGCAGTATTTT. It codes for CASSRTSGYSTDTQYF.

This chain links TRBV28 with TRBJ2-7, with 9 bases matching TRBD2. The V segment lost 6 bases and the J segment 7 bases; nucleotides outside the gene matches: 10. Germline CDR1 is MDHEN and CDR2 is SYDVKM. This CDR3 has 14 residues. This CDR3 reads CASRIAGVGEEQYF. The CDR3, as DNA: TGTGCCAGCAGGATAGCGGGAGTAGGAGAGGAGCAGTACTTC. Based on the CDR3 plus reference TRBV28 and TRBJ2-7, the full variable domain is DVKVTQSSRYLVKRTGEKVFLECVQDMDHENMFWYRQDPGLGLRLIYFSYDVKMKEKGDIPEGYSVSREKKERFSLILESASTNQTSMYLCASRIAGVGEEQYFGPGTRLTVT.

The genes are TRBV6-1 and TRBJ1-4, with D possibly TRBD1 on 6 matching bases. The CDR3 is 18 residues long. Germline loops: CDR1 MNHNS, CDR2 SASEGT. The V and J ends lost 1 base and 4 bases respectively, with 19 bases between them. DNA of the CDR3: TGTGCCAGCAGTGAAGGTGGACCCGGGCAGGGGAGTAATGAAAAACTGTTTTTT. It yields the protein CASSEGGPGQGSNEKLFF.

The V and J genes are TRBV5-5 and TRBJ1-6, with TRBD1 matching over 10 bases. The junction had 13 bases not matched to a gene; V was cut back by 5 bases and J by 2 bases. The CDR3 totals 19 residues. Germline V gene sequence: CDR1 SGHKS, CDR2 YYEKEE (reference sequence). The CDR3 sequence: CASSYFSGTGVTYNSPLHF. The CDR3 region has the DNA TGTGCCAGCAGTTATTTTTCCGGGACAGGGGTAACCTATAATTCACCCCTCCACTTT.

V is TRBV6-9 and J is TRBJ2-4; 7 positions agree with TRBD1. CDR1 and CDR2 from the germline V gene are MNHGY and SVAAGI. The CDR3 runs 14 residues. The V segment lost 7 bases and the J segment 4 bases; nucleotides outside the gene matches: 7. As DNA, the CDR3 is TGTGCCAGCAAACGGGACAGAGAGAAAAACATTCAGTACTTC. Its protein product is CASKRDREKNIQYF.

This clone was detected a few times. This chain connects TRBV5-1 to TRBJ2-1; D may be TRBD1 (5 bases). Deletions cut 4 bases from V and 6 bases from J, with 17 bases between. The CDR3 loop spans 15 amino acids. In germline, CDR1 is SGHRS, CDR2 YFSETQ. In nucleotides, the CDR3 is TGCGCCAGCAGCATAGGGGATACCGGCTTCAATGAGCAGTTCTTC. As protein: CASSIGDTGFNEQFF.

The rearrangement uses TRBV18 and TRBJ1-5; D may be TRBD1 (5 bases). The CDR3 totals 15 residues. V gave up 4 bases and J gave up 11 bases, with 21 bases separating them. Germline assignment: CDR1 KGHSH and CDR2 LQKENI. The CDR3 DNA sequence: TGTGCCAGCTCACATTCGGGGGACCTCAATGGGGCCCAGCATTTT. This translates into CASSHSGDLNGAQHF.

The DNA for the CDR3 is TGTGCCAGCAGGGGATGGGACAATCAGCCCCAGCATTTT. Protein: CASRGWDNQPQHF. This chain joins TRBV18 and TRBJ1-5; possibly TRBD1 for D (5 bases). Trimming removed 8 bases from V and 3 bases from J, with 11 bases in between. Germline V gene lookup returns CDR1 KGHSH and CDR2 LQKENI. The CDR3 covers 13 residues. Full variable domain (outside the CDR3, taken from reference TRBV18 and TRBJ1-5): NAGVMQNPRHLVRRRGQEARLRCSPMKGHSHVYWYRQLPEEGLKFMVYLQKENIIDESGMPKERFSAEFPKEGPSILRIQQVVRGDSAAYFCASRGWDNQPQHFGDGTRLSIL.

V gene TRBV28 combines with J gene TRBJ2-3; D gene uncertain. V was clipped by 1 base and J by 4 bases, with 12 bases between them. The length of the CDR3 is 15 residues. Germline V gene data show CDR1 as MDHEN and CDR2 as SYDVKM. CDR3 nucleotides: TGTGCCAGCAGTTTATTTCAGTCGGGTGCAGATACGCAGTATTTT. Translating it yields CASSLFQSGADTQYF.

The chain employs TRBV28 and TRBJ1-2, with D hard to call. The CDR3 is 13 residues long. V gave up 6 bases and J gave up 1 base, with 9 bases separating them. CDR1 MDHEN and CDR2 SYDVKM come from the germline V gene. The DNA for the CDR3 is TGTGCCAGCAGCCCCGGGAGTAACTATGGCTACACCTTC. This gives the protein CASSPGSNYGYTF.

This rearrangement joins TRBV6-5 to TRBJ2-7; 9 bases are shared with TRBD1. Germline V gives CDR1 MNHEY, CDR2 SVGAGI. This CDR3 spans 16 amino acids. V shed 3 bases and J 3 bases; nucleotides not matched to a gene: 9. CDR3 DNA sequence: TGTGCCAGCAGTTATCTCGGGACAGGGAATTACTACGAGCAGTACTTC. Translating gives CASSYLGTGNYYEQYF.

V gene TRBV29-1 combines with J gene TRBJ2-2; the D gene is possibly TRBD1 (6 bases). Germline V gene sequence: CDR1 SQVTM, CDR2 ANQGSEA. The CDR3 is 16 residues long. Trimming stripped 7 bases from V and 3 bases from J, with 21 bases between. The CDR3 loop reads CSAVPTLGHHTGELFF. The CDR3 region has the DNA TGCAGCGCCGTACCCACCTTGGGACACCACACCGGGGAGCTGTTTTTT.

This chain connects TRBV19 to TRBJ1-1; D not certain. The CDR3 covers 14 residues. Trimming left V 3 bases short and J 1 base short, with 9 bases between. Looked up from germline, CDR1 is LNHDA and CDR2 is SQIVND (reference sequence). DNA for the CDR3: TGTGCCAGTAGTATTACGGGAAAGAACACTGAAGCTTTCTTT. Its protein is CASSITGKNTEAFF.